This TCR beta chain was identified during a study of blood T cell repertoires in COVID-19. Turning to the study itself: The samples span acute and convalescent COVID-19 from the United States, Italy and Spain. PBMCs, B-cell-depleted T cells, or T cells were the source of the cDNA or gDNA that made up the material.

As processed by the authors: Nucleated cell number was recorded as an estimate derived from reference gene primer amplification. TCRdb keeps only in-frame clones here, not all; method: immunoSEQ multiplex PCR. D and trimming were read from the DNA, whereas the V and J calls and clone size are those reported in that table. The table shows roughly 140,000 clones, with roughly 82% occurring only once. Losses at the gene ends were 7 bases for V and 5 bases for J; bases not matched to a gene: 9. Germline V gives CDR1 MNHEY, CDR2 SVGAGI. The CDR3 runs to 15 residues. This TCR was sampled from a man in his 60s with active or convalescent COVID-19. The sequenced sample was peripheral blood. V and J are TRBV6-5 and TRBJ2-1, with 9 bases aligning to TRBD1. CDR3 sequence (DNA): TGTGCCAGCAAGCGCGACAGGGGGTTCAACAATGAGCAGTTCTTC. This codes for CASKRDRGFNNEQFF.